One sample yielded the 28 T cell receptor beta chains listed below, sequenced in a study of T-cell memory formation after mild COVID-19. TCRdb re-analysed the 5' RACE reads in MiXCR, keeping a single row per CDR3 protein. The data hold about 340,000 distinct CDR3 sequences, with approximately 15% observed a single time. Sequenced sample: PBMCs or a T cell subset sorted from them (not recorded which). The receptors stem from a man aged 18-30 years who had mild COVID-19 (a few samples of this study predate the infection). Cell type and time point are not known.

In this sample, this clonotype turned up many times. The V call is TRBV7-9, the J call TRBJ2-7, with D uncertain. The CDR3 contains 16 residues. The germline V gene has CDR1 SEHNR and CDR2 FQNEAQ (reference sequence). Trimming removed 0 bases from V and 2 bases from J, with 14 bases in between. The CDR3 DNA is TGTGCCAGCAGCTTAGCGCGAGGTAAAGTAGCCTACGAGCAGTACTTC. Its translation is CASSLARGKVAYEQYF.

This clonotype was found a few times. The chain has TRBV7-3 and TRBJ1-1, with D perhaps TRBD1 (5 bases). The V end lost 7 bases, the J end lost 6 bases, and 12 bases lay between the germline ends. This CDR3 contains 12 residues. Looked up from germline, CDR1 is SGHTA and CDR2 is FQGTGA. The chain's CDR3 is CASTLGAPEAFF. The CDR3 DNA sequence: TGTGCCAGCACTCTCGGGGCCCCTGAAGCTTTCTTT.

This clonotype was detected only a few times. The chain uses TRBV12-3 or TRBV12-4 and TRBJ1-3, with D hard to call. The CDR3 length is 13 residues. V lost 0 bases and J lost 4, with 4 bases in between. The CDR3 nucleotides read TGTGCCAGCAGTTTAGCGTCCGGAAACACCATATATTTT. Translation gives CASSLASGNTIYF.

This clonotype has more than one count but fewer than ten. The rearrangement uses TRBV12-3 or TRBV12-4 and TRBJ1-1, with 7 bases identical to TRBD1. V gave up 7 bases and J gave up 3 bases; unmatched junction bases: 5. This CDR3 region has 13 residues. The CDR3 sequence: CASNRDSDTEAFF. CDR3 bases: TGTGCCAGCAACCGGGACAGTGACACTGAAGCTTTCTTT.

This clonotype occurred a few times. The chain employs TRBV15 and TRBJ2-1, with D tentatively TRBD1 (5 bases). The CDR3 totals 17 residues. V shed 1 base and J shed 7 bases, with 20 bases lying between them. CDR1 and CDR2 (germline): LNHNV, YYDKDF (reference sequence). The CDR3 loop reads CATSRANTEAGQNEQFF. The CDR3 DNA is TGTGCCACCAGCAGAGCAAATACCGAGGCAGGGCAGAATGAGCAGTTCTTC.

This clonotype was counted at least ten times. The genes are TRBV10-3 and TRBJ1-4, with 10 bases lining up with TRBD1. Germline V lookup: CDR1 ENHRY, CDR2 SYGVKD. The CDR3 totals 11 residues. V gave up 7 bases and J gave up 17 bases; unmatched junction bases: 7. The CDR3 DNA sequence: TGTGCCATCATCGGGACAGGGGTTCGTTTTTTT. This encodes CAIIGTGVRFF.

The chain is built from TRBV7-9 and TRBJ1-6; 9 bases map to TRBD1. Germline lookup yields CDR1 SEHNR and CDR2 FQNEAQ (reference sequence). The CDR3 is made up of 14 amino acids. The J segment lost 9 bases and the V segment lost 5 bases, leaving 5 bases of the junction unmatched. DNA of the CDR3: TGTGCCAGCAGCGAAACAGGGGGCAGTTCACCCCTCCACTTT. Encoded protein: CASSETGGSSPLHF. The full variable domain, rest sourced from reference TRBV7-9 and TRBJ1-6, is DTGVSQNPRHKITKRGQNVTFRCDPISEHNRLYWYRQTLGQGPEFLTYFQNEAQLEKSRLLSDRFSAERPKGSFSTLEIQRTEQGDSAMYLCASSETGGSSPLHFGNGTRLTVT.

The table lists this clonotype with a few counts. The J gene is TRBJ2-5, the V gene TRBV6-5, with 9 bases lining up with TRBD2. The CDR3 is 16 amino acids. Germline CDR1 reads MNHEY; CDR2 reads SVGAGI. The V and J ends lost 3 bases and 5 bases, in that order; junction bases with no gene match: 10. CDR3 in amino acids: CASSYNARGGRETQYF. The CDR3 coding sequence is TGTGCCAGCAGTTATAACGCGCGGGGGGGCCGGGAGACCCAGTACTTC.

This clonotype was seen only a few times. The chain recombines TRBV27 with TRBJ2-5, with D tentatively TRBD1 (6 bases). The germline V gene has CDR1 MNHEY and CDR2 SMNVEV (reference sequence). Trimming pared 5 bases from V and 2 bases from J, leaving 12 bases between. CDR3 length equals 14 residues. CDR3 amino acids: CASSTLGQQETQYF. CDR3 in DNA: TGTGCCAGCAGTACACTCGGACAGCAAGAGACCCAGTACTTC.

This chain links TRBV27 with TRBJ2-1; the match to TRBD2 covers 9 bases. The CDR3 sequence is 13 residues long. The germline gives CDR1 MNHEY, CDR2 SMNVEV (reference sequence). Losses at the gene ends were 4 bases for V and 9 bases for J; bases not matched to a gene: 4. The CDR3 reads CASSYAGGFEQFF. In DNA, the CDR3 is TGTGCCAGCAGTTATGCGGGGGGGTTTGAGCAGTTCTTC.

The J gene is TRBJ2-7, the V gene TRBV6-5; the D gene is possibly TRBD2 (5 bases). This CDR3 region has 15 residues. CDR1 and CDR2 (germline): MNHEY, SVGAGI. V was trimmed by 0 bases and J by 2 bases, leaving 11 bases between them. The CDR3 spells CASSYSRASPYEQYF. CDR3 nucleotides: TGTGCCAGCAGTTACTCGCGGGCCTCCCCCTACGAGCAGTACTTC.

V and J are TRBV18 and TRBJ1-4; a weak D match, TRBD1 (5 bases). Germline V gene sequence: CDR1 KGHSH, CDR2 LQKENI. The CDR3 has 14 residues. V dropped 6 bases and J dropped 5 bases, with 13 bases sitting between them. CDR3 region: CASSIGTPNEKLFF. In nucleotides, the CDR3 is TGTGCCAGCTCCATCGGGACGCCAAATGAAAAACTGTTTTTT.

This clonotype was seen only once. This chain uses TRBV3-1 with TRBJ2-7; 9 bases match TRBD1. CDR3 length: 17 residues. Germline CDR1 is LGHDT and CDR2 is YNNKEL (reference sequence). V dropped 1 base and J dropped 2; count of bases not matched to a gene: 9. The CDR3 bases are TGTGCCAGCAGCCAAGTGGGAGGGACAGGGTCGGCCTACGAGCAGTACTTC. Translating gives CASSQVGGTGSAYEQYF.

The chain combines TRBV10-3 with TRBJ2-3; possible D gene TRBD2, 6 bases. CDR1 is ENHRY and CDR2 is SYGVKD in the germline V gene. The length of the CDR3 is 15 residues. Trimming took off 2 bases at V and 5 bases at J, with 14 bases between the two ends. The CDR3 region is CAISELGGVGDTQYF. The CDR3 coding sequence is TGTGCCATCAGTGAGCTCGGGGGTGTCGGAGATACGCAGTATTTT.

There are many counts of this clonotype. This chain connects TRBV7-8 to TRBJ2-7; D unresolved. The CDR3 is 12 residues long. V lost 1 base and J 3 bases, leaving 4 bases between the germline ends. The germline V gene has CDR1 SGHVS and CDR2 FQNEAQ. The DNA of the CDR3 is TGTGCCAGCAGCTTAGTGGGCTACGAGCAGTACTTC. Translating gives CASSLVGYEQYF.

V is TRBV20-1 and J is TRBJ1-5; D is unresolved. Germline-derived CDR1 and CDR2 are DFQATT and SNEGSKA (reference sequence). The length of the CDR3 is 14 residues. Trimming cost V 3 bases and J 6 bases, with 15 bases left between them. CDR3 protein: CSASYQVGSQPQHF. The CDR3 coding sequence is TGCAGTGCTAGTTACCAGGTCGGGAGTCAGCCCCAGCATTTT.

This clonotype was detected many times. The rearrangement joins TRBV7-6 to TRBJ1-1; D not resolved. The CDR3 sequence is 13 residues long. Germline CDR1 is SGHVS and CDR2 is FNYEAQ. V was cut by 5 bases and J by 3 bases, with 10 bases left in between. In DNA, the CDR3 is TGTGCCAGCAGCCCACCGGGCTACACTGAAGCTTTCTTT. Translation gives CASSPPGYTEAFF.

This clonotype was picked up a small number of times. This chain joins TRBV6-2 or TRBV6-3 and TRBJ1-5, with 7 bases that match TRBD1. The germline V gene has CDR1 MNHEY and CDR2 SVGEGT. V was pared by 7 bases and J by 9 bases, with 6 bases of the junction left unmatched. The CDR3 consists of 12 residues. The CDR3 coding sequence is TGTGCCAGCACCCAGGGGGTCGGGCCCCAGCATTTT. Residues: CASTQGVGPQHF.

This clonotype showed up many times. The chain carries TRBV5-1 and TRBJ2-3, with D possibly matching TRBD1 (5 bases). With 1 base removed from V and 6 bases from J, the gap between germline ends came to 12 bases. The CDR3 loop spans 14 amino acids. The germline CDR1 and CDR2 sequences are SGHRS and YFSETQ. The CDR3 DNA reads TGCGCCAGCAGCTTGACCAGGGTCAGGGATACGCAGTATTTT. Its protein product is CASSLTRVRDTQYF.

This chain uses TRBV12-3 or TRBV12-4 with TRBJ2-1, with 10 positions matching TRBD1. Trimming took 7 bases from V and 8 from J; bases not matched to a gene: 8. The CDR3 is made up of 14 amino acids. The CDR3 region has the DNA TGTGCCAGCACTCCGGGGACAGGGGTGGATGAGCAGTTCTTC. This encodes CASTPGTGVDEQFF.

This clonotype showed up just a few times. The chain has TRBV12-3 or TRBV12-4 and TRBJ1-2; 7 bases fit TRBD1. The CDR3 extends over 13 amino acids. V was clipped by 6 bases and J by 3 bases; unmatched bases: 4. The CDR3 region is CASRPQGYYGYTF. CDR3 bases: TGTGCCAGCAGGCCACAGGGGTACTATGGCTACACCTTC.

This clonotype appeared many times. This chain uses TRBV5-1 with TRBJ2-5, with D unresolved. Trimming cost V 5 bases and J 5 bases, with 19 bases left between them. The CDR3 length is 15 residues. Germline V lookup: CDR1 SGHRS, CDR2 YFSETQ. The CDR3, as DNA: TGCGCCAGCAGTCCCGCAGGCGTGACGGCGGAGACCCAGTACTTC. It encodes CASSPAGVTAETQYF.

The V and J genes are TRBV29-1 and TRBJ2-1, with D perhaps TRBD2 (7 bases). The germline CDR1 and CDR2 sequences are SQVTM and ANQGSEA. The V end was cut by 4 bases, the J end by 2 bases, with 12 bases between. CDR3 length: 14 amino acids. The CDR3 loop reads CSVGAGATYNEQFF. CDR3 nucleotides: TGCAGCGTTGGGGCGGGGGCTACCTACAATGAGCAGTTCTTC.

The genes are TRBV12-5 and TRBJ2-4; no clear D. Trimming shortened V by 2 bases and J by 7 bases, and 9 bases separated the two germline ends. CDR1 and CDR2 from the germline V gene are LGHNT and FRNRAP. The CDR3 contains 13 residues. CDR3 DNA: TGTGCTAGTGGTTTGAGGCTAGGGAACATTCAGTACTTC. As protein: CASGLRLGNIQYF.

The CDR3 bases are TGCGCCAGCAGCCAAGATCCCCTAGTTTTGGGTACGCAGTATTTT. Translating it yields CASSQDPLVLGTQYF. This chain joins TRBV4-1 and TRBJ2-3; D remains ambiguous. V lost 0 bases, J lost 8 bases, and 15 bases lay in between. This CDR3 has 15 residues. CDR1 is MGHRA, CDR2 YSYEKL, per germline.

This clonotype was counted many times. The J gene is TRBJ2-7, the V gene TRBV20-1; TRBD1 might be the D (6 bases). This CDR3 comprises 14 residues. V shed 5 bases and J shed 2 bases, with 16 bases lying between them. Germline V CDR1 and CDR2: DFQATT, SNEGSKA (reference sequence). The CDR3 DNA reads TGCAGTGCTGCCCCCTGGGACAAGACCTACGAGCAGTACGTC. Translated, it gives CSAAPWDKTYEQYV.

This clonotype was recorded at least ten times. The chain carries TRBV18 and TRBJ2-7; weak D call: TRBD1 (6 bases). The V and J ends lost 3 bases and 3 bases respectively, with 6 bases between them. This CDR3 region has 12 residues. Germline loops: CDR1 KGHSH, CDR2 LQKENI. The CDR3 loop reads CASSPDSYEQYV. The CDR3 DNA follows: TGTGCCAGCTCACCGGACAGCTACGAGCAGTACGTC.

In this sample, this clonotype turned up many times. The chain carries TRBV20-1 and TRBJ2-5; 9 bases align to TRBD1. The junction had 4 bases not matched to a gene; V was cut back by 3 bases and J by 5 bases. The CDR3 is made up of 13 amino acids. The germline V gene encodes CDR1 DFQATT and CDR2 SNEGSKA (reference sequence). The CDR3 bases are TGCAGTGCTAGGTGGGACAGGGATGAGACCCAGTACTTC. It translates to CSARWDRDETQYF.